This T cell receptor (beta chain) was observed in a study of T-cell reconstitution after alpha-beta-depleted transplantation in children. Unique molecular identifiers were incorporated during preparation of the TCRbeta library. Each CDR3 protein is one row after TCRdb ran MiXCR on the PCR reads. The data contain 350,000 to 400,000 distinct CDR3 sequences, roughly 20% of them singletons. The receptor's source is a human donor who donated a stem cell graft to a child with acute myeloid leukemia. The sequenced sample was PBMCs from the stem cell graft donor, obtained from the stem cell graft.

The CDR3 sequence is CSAALAGGITDTQYF. In DNA form, the CDR3 reads TGCAGCGCTGCACTAGCGGGAGGTATAACAGATACGCAGTATTTT. The V call is TRBV29-1, the J call TRBJ2-3, with TRBD2 identical over 12 bases. Germline loops: CDR1 SQVTM, CDR2 ANQGSEA. Trimming cost V 7 bases and J 3 bases; bases outside gene matches: 8. The CDR3 is made up of 15 amino acids.